This T cell receptor (beta chain) originates from a study of tumor-infiltrating lymphocytes in primary liver carcinoma. Study in general: Stage T1-T3 N0M0 and a size of 4.2 to 10 cm characterized the tumors.

Whole-study results and caveats: It was in tumors, not blood, that the top-250-clone fraction was significantly higher (p = 0.039).

Trimming removed 8 bases from V and 0 bases from J, with 21 bases in between. The CDR3 spans 18 residues. Germline V gene data show CDR1 as KGHDR and CDR2 as SFDVKD. The table lists this clonotype with many counts. Its specificity is unknown. Unsorted bulk tissue, roughly 19-34 mg of it, served as the source for co-extraction of RNA and DNA. A primer in the constant region served to generate TCR beta cDNA from roughly 550 ng of total RNA. A slightly modified ARM-PCR protocol with three nested multiplex PCR rounds produced these TCR beta libraries. The first two PCR rounds used TRBV1-TRBV30 primers with a Cbeta primer, roughly 10 cycles each. TCRdb reanalysed the multiplex PCR reads using MiXCR and keeps one entry per CDR3 protein. Among about 41,000 distinct CDR3 sequences, approximately 70% were seen once, and the ten largest hold about a fifth.

The sample was liver tumor tissue from sampling region 2. Described subset: tumor region T2, inferior pole. The receptor's source is a man in his forties with primary liver carcinoma and hepatitis B virus infection. The chain carries TRBV24-1 and TRBJ1-4; no reliable D call. In nucleotides, the CDR3 is TGTGCCACCATTTCCCATTGGGAAACGTCTGCAACTAATGAAAAACTGTTTTTT. This codes for CATISHWETSATNEKLFF.